Given below is one T cell receptor (beta chain) in context. One entry per CDR3 protein results from TCRdb running MiXCR on the 5' RACE reads. The data show under 800,000 distinct CDR3 sequences, over 20% seen once. Germline CDR1 DFQATT, CDR2 SNEGSKA (reference sequence). There are 11 residues in the CDR3. The germline V and J ends were trimmed by 6 bases and 4 bases, with 10 bases remaining between them. This sample is part of a study of identical twins. The sample was also linked to a second study, of T cells expressing NK-cell markers.

The sample consisted of PBMCs. The chain employs TRBV20-1 and TRBJ2-7; tentatively, D is TRBD1 (5 bases). The sequence was obtained from a woman aged 18-29 years in good health. CDR3 nucleotide sequence: TGCAGTGCGATGGACAATTACGAGCAGTACTTC. Translating it yields CSAMDNYEQYF.